A single sample is the source of the 8 T cell receptor beta chains below, sequenced in a study of tumor and adjacent non-tumor tissue in lung cancer. The template was RNA from unsorted bulk tissue. This non-tumor lung sample came from over 3 cm beyond the tumor edge. TCRbeta libraries were built with three rounds of nested PCR, modified from ARM-PCR. MiXCR, applied by TCRdb to the multiplex PCR reads, yields one record per CDR3 protein. In the table there are tens of thousands of distinct CDR3 sequences, under 70% of which are singletons. Input material: distant non-tumor lung tissue. The source is a woman in her forties or fifties with non-small cell lung cancer.

This clonotype was observed a few times. The chain links TRBV29-1 to TRBJ1-1; no clear D. In germline, CDR1 is SQVTM, CDR2 ANQGSEA. V lost 5 bases and J lost 0, with 10 bases in between. The length of the CDR3 is 13 residues. The CDR3 region has the DNA TGCAGCGTTTATCACAGCCTGAACACTGAAGCTTTCTTT. Translating it yields CSVYHSLNTEAFF.

About this clonotype: This CDR3 is missing its conserved last phenylalanine or tryptophan, likely due to a read error. The chain carries TRBV29-1 and TRBJ2-3; D call uncertain. CDR1 is SQVTM and CDR2 is ANQGSEA in the germline V gene. The CDR3 sequence is 10 residues long. The V end lost 4 bases, the J end lost 7 bases, and 6 bases lay between the germline ends. The CDR3 DNA sequence: TGCAGCGTTGTACAGCATACGCAGTATCTC. This gives the protein CSVVQHTQYL.

The table lists this clonotype with many counts. The chain uses TRBV6-1 and TRBJ1-2, with D tentatively TRBD1 (6 bases). The CDR3 is made up of 14 amino acids. Germline lookup yields CDR1 MNHNS and CDR2 SASEGT. Trimming took 2 bases from V and 7 from J, leaving 14 bases between them. The CDR3 here is CASSELRGAGGYTF. Written as DNA, the CDR3 is TGTGCCAGCAGTGAACTAAGGGGGGCCGGTGGCTACACCTTC.

V gene TRBV11-2 combines with J gene TRBJ2-5; possible D gene TRBD1, 6 bases. Per germline, CDR1 SGHAT and CDR2 FQNNGV. Trimming removed 8 bases from V and 7 bases from J, with 20 bases in between. The CDR3 consists of 14 residues. DNA of the CDR3: TGTGCCAGCGAACCAGGACAGAGGAGAGGGACCCAGTACTTC. This sequence encodes CASEPGQRRGTQYF.

A remark on this clonotype: The CDR3 ends on some other residue instead of the conserved phenylalanine or tryptophan, so this is likely a read error. The chain is built from TRBV4-2 and TRBJ2-2, with TRBD2 matching over 8 bases. This CDR3 comprises 17 residues. Germline CDR1 is LGHNA and CDR2 is YNFKEQ. Trimming at V came to 0 bases and at J to 4 bases, leaving 7 bases not matched to a gene. The CDR3 bases are TGTGCCAGCAGCCAAGATTCGTTACTAGCGGTCACCGGGGAGCTGTTTTCT. As protein: CASSQDSLLAVTGELFS.

This chain uses TRBV28 with TRBJ2-1; D assignment may be TRBD1 or TRBD2 (5 bases each). V was shortened by 6 bases and J by 12 bases, with 24 bases between the two germline ends. Germline V lookup: CDR1 MDHEN, CDR2 SYDVKM. The CDR3 covers 15 residues. The DNA of the CDR3 is TGTGCCAGCAGCATTAATGGGATCGGGGCCGGGGTGCAGTTCTTC. Translated, it gives CASSINGIGAGVQFF.

The chain carries TRBV6-6 and TRBJ2-7, with D perhaps matching TRBD2 (5 bases). CDR1 and CDR2 from the germline V gene are MNHNY and SVGAGI (reference sequence). The CDR3 consists of 16 residues. Trimming cost V 4 bases and J 4 bases, with 20 bases left between them. The CDR3 loop is CASSSITSGSIYEQYF. DNA for the CDR3: TGTGCCAGCAGTTCCATCACTAGTGGGAGTATATACGAGCAGTACTTC.

In this sample, this clonotype turned up once. A single base separates this from a much larger clone, so it may be a read error. The chain recombines TRBV14 with TRBJ2-4, with D possibly TRBD1 on 6 matching bases. Germline CDR1 is SGHDN and CDR2 is FVKESK. The CDR3 sequence is 13 residues long. CDR3 sequence: CASSQGAKNIHYF. In DNA form, the CDR3 reads TGTGCCAGCAGCCAGGGGGCGAAAAACATTCATTACTTC.